What follows is one TCR beta chain and its context. Its antigen remains unidentified. At one boundary the junction diverges from the germline segment, which might be a read error. The same CDR3 arises from other DNA sequences in this sample as well. This CDR3 spans 18 amino acids. Germline loops: CDR1 SGDLS, CDR2 YYNGEE. The data belong to a study of T cell responses to AZD1222 COVID-19 vaccine. The assay was immunoSEQ multiplex PCR, and TCRdb's table has in-frame clones only and misses some. Of over 60,000 clones listed, more than 75% are singletons. Study results and limitations: Spike-specific TCR breadth and depth grew following two AZD1222 doses. Clonal diversity was possibly underestimated, and the donors were mostly white British, with more females. Only a handful of AZD1222 recipients, more than 5 in all, had baseline seropositivity. Targets within unmutated variant regions were reportedly found for nearly half of spike-specific TCRs.

The receptor was derived from an adult in good health. The genes are TRBV9 and TRBJ2-3; the D call may be TRBD1 or TRBD2 (6 bases each). Sequenced here: peripheral blood, sampled on day 0 of AZD1222 vaccination. This CDR3 reads CASSVDWGANFYTDTQYF. The CDR3 nucleotides are TGCGCCAGCAGCGTAGATTGGGGGGCGAACTTCTACACAGATACGCAGTATTTT.